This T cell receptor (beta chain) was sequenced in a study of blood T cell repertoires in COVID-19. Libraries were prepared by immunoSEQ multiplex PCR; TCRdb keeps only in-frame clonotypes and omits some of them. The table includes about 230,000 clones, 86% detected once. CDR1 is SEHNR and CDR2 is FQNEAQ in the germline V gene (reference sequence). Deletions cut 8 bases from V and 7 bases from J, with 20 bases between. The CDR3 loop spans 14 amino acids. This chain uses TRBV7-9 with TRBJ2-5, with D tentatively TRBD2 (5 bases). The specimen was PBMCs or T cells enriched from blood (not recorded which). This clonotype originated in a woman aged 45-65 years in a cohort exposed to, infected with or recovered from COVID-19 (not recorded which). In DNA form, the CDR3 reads TGTGCCAGCGCGGGCGGGTGGGTCGCTGGGACCCAGTACTTC. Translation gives CASAGGWVAGTQYF. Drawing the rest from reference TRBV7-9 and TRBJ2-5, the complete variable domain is DTGVSQNPRHKITKRGQNVTFRCDPISEHNRLYWYRQTLGQGPEFLTYFQNEAQLEKSRLLSDRFSAERPKGSFSTLEIQRTEQGDSAMYLCASAGGWVAGTQYFGPGTRLLVL.